This record covers a single TCR beta chain. As handled by the study authors: By means of reference gene primer amplification, nucleated cell counts were estimated. The protocol was immunoSEQ multiplex PCR, while the TCRdb copy is restricted to in-frame clones and leaves out a portion. V and J calls and clone size follow that table, whereas D and trimming were derived from the DNA. The table has about 160,000 clones, around 85% seen once; the top ten hold approximately 1.3%. This entry belongs to a study of blood T cell repertoires in COVID-19. In the study overall: Samples representing acute and convalescent COVID-19 were sourced from the United States, Italy and Spain. PBMCs, B-cell-depleted T cells, or T cells were the source of the cDNA or gDNA that made up the material.

The length of the CDR3 is 15 residues. CDR1 and CDR2 (germline): MNHEY, SMNVEV (reference sequence). Between the trimmed V and J ends, which lost 6 bases and 8 bases, there was a span of 19 bases. Material for sequencing was peripheral blood. The clonotype comes from a man aged 60 to 75 who had recovered from COVID-19. The genes are TRBV27 and TRBJ1-4; D is possibly TRBD1 (5 bases). CDR3 nucleotides: TGTGCCAGCAGCCGGACGCGGGACGTGGGGGAAAAACTGTTTTTT. It codes for CASSRTRDVGEKLFF.